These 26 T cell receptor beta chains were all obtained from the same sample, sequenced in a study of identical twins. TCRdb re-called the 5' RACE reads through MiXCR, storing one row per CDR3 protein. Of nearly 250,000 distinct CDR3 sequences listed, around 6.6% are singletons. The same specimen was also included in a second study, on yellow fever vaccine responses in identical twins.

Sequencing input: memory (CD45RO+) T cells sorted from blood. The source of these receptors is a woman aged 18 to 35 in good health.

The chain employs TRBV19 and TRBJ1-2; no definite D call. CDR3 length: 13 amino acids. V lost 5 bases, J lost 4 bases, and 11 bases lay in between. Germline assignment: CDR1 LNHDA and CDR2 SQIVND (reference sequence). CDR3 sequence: CASSYSPLYGYTF. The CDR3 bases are TGTGCCAGTAGTTACAGCCCCCTCTATGGCTACACCTTC.

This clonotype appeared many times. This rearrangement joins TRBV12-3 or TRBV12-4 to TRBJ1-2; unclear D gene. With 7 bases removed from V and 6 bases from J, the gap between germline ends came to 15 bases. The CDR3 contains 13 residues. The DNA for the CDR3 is TGTGCCAGCACCCCATTGAGCCCTGATGGCTACACCTTC. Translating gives CASTPLSPDGYTF.

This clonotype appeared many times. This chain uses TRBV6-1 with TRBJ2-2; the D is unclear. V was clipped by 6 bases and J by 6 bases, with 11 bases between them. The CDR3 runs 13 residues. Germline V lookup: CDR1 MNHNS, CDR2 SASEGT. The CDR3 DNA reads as TGTGCCAGCAGAATAACTCACTCCGGGGAGCTGTTTTTT. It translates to CASRITHSGELFF.

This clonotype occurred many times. The CDR3 sequence: CATSDFGHNNEQFF. The CDR3 bases are TGTGCCACCAGTGATTTTGGACACAACAATGAGCAGTTCTTC. This rearrangement joins TRBV24-1 to TRBJ2-1, with D possibly matching TRBD1 (5 bases). Germline V lookup: CDR1 KGHDR, CDR2 SFDVKD. V was shortened by 1 base and J by 5 bases, with 8 bases between the two germline ends. The CDR3 covers 14 residues.

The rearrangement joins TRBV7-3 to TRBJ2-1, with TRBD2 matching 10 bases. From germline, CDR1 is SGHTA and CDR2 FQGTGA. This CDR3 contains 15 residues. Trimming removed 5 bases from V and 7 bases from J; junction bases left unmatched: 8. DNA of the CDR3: TGTGCCAGCAGCAGGAGCCTAGCGGGAGCGAATGAGCAGTTCTTC. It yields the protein CASSRSLAGANEQFF.

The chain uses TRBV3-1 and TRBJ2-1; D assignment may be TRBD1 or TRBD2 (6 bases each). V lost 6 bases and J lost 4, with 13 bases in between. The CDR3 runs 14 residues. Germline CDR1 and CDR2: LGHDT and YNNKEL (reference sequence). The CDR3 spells CASRRGDPYNEQFF. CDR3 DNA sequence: TGTGCCAGCAGAAGGGGGGATCCTTACAATGAGCAGTTCTTC.

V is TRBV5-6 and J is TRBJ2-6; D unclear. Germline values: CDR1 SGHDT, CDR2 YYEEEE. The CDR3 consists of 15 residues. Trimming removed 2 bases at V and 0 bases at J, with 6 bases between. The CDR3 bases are TGTGCCAGCAGCTTTTGGAGCTCTGGGGCCAACGTCCTGACTTTC. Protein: CASSFWSSGANVLTF.

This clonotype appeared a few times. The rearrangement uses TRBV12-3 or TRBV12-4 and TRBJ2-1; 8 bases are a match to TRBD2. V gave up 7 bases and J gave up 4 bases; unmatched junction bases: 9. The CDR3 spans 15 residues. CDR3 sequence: CASTQGAGGYNEQFF. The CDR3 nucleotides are TGTGCCAGCACTCAAGGGGCGGGAGGTTACAATGAGCAGTTCTTC.

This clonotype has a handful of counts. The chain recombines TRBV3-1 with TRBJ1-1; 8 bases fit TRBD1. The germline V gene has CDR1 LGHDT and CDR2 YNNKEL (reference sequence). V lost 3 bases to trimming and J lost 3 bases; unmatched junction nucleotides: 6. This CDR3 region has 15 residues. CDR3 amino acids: CASSQASGGHTEAFF. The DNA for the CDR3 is TGTGCCAGCAGCCAGGCCTCAGGGGGCCACACTGAAGCTTTCTTT.

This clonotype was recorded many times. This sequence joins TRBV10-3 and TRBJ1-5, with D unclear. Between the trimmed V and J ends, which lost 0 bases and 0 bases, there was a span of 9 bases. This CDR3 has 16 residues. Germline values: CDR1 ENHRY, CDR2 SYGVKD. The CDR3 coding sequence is TGTGCCATCAGTGAGTCGGCCGGGAATAGCAATCAGCCCCAGCATTTT. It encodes CAISESAGNSNQPQHF.

CDR3 sequence (DNA): TGTGCCACCAGCTCGCAAAAACCGGGACAGGGGACCCTCACAGATACGCAGTATTTT. Its protein product is CATSSQKPGQGTLTDTQYF. The gene calls are TRBV15 and TRBJ2-3; 10 nucleotides align to TRBD1. V gave up 5 bases and J gave up 2 bases; unmatched junction bases: 16. Germline CDR1 reads LNHNV; CDR2 reads YYDKDF (reference sequence). CDR3 length equals 19 residues.

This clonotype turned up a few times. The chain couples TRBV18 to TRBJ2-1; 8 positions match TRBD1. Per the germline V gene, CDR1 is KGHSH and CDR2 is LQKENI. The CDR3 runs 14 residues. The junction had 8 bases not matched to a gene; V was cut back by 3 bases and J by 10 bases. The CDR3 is CASSPITGGQEQFF. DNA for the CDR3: TGTGCCAGCTCACCGATAACAGGGGGGCAGGAGCAGTTCTTC.

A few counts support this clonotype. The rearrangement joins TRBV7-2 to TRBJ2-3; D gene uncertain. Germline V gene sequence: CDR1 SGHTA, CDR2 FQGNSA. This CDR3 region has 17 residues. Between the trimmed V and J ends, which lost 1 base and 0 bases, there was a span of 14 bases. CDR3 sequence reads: CASSLGPFKTSTDTQYF. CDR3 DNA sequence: TGTGCCAGCAGCTTAGGGCCGTTTAAAACTAGCACAGATACGCAGTATTTT.

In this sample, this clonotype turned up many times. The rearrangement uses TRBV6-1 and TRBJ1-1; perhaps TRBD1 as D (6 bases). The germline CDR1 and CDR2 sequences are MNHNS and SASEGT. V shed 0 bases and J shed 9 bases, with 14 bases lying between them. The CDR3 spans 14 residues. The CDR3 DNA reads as TGTGCCAGCAGTGAAGCCGCTACAGGGTTCCAAGCTTTCTTT. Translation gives CASSEAATGFQAFF.

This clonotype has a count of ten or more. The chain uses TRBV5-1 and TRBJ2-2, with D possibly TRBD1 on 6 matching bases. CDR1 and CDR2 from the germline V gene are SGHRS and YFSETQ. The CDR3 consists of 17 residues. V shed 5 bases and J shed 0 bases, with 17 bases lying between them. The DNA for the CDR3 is TGCGCCAGCAGACACACCATCGGGACACCGAACACCGGGGAGCTGTTTTTT. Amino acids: CASRHTIGTPNTGELFF. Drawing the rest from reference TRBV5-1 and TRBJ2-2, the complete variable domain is KAGVTQTPRYLIKTRGQQVTLSCSPISGHRSVSWYQQTPGQGLQFLFEYFSETQRNKGNFPGRFSGRQFSNSRSEMNVSTLELGDSALYLCASRHTIGTPNTGELFFGEGSRLTVL.

CDR3 protein: CASSEGDYGGYTF. The CDR3 DNA follows: TGTGCCAGCAGTGAGGGGGACTATGGCGGCTACACCTTC. The chain carries TRBV6-1 and TRBJ1-2, with D tentatively TRBD1 (5 bases). Trimming removed 3 bases from V and 8 bases from J, with 13 bases in between. The CDR3 covers 13 residues. Germline CDR1 and CDR2: MNHNS and SASEGT.

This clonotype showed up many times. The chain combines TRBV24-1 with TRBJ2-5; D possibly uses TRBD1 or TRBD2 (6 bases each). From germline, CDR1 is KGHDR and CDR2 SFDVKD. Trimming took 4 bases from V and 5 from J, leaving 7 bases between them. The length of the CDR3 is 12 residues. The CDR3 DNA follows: TGTGCCACCAGTGAAGGGGGGGAGACCCAGTACTTC. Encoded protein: CATSEGGETQYF.

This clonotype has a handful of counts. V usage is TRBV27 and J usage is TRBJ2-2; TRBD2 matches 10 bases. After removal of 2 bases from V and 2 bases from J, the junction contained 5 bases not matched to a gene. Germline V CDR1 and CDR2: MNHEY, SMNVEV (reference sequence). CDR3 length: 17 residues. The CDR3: CASSLNSGRTNTGELFF. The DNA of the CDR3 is TGTGCCAGCAGTTTAAATAGCGGGAGGACTAACACCGGGGAGCTGTTTTTT.

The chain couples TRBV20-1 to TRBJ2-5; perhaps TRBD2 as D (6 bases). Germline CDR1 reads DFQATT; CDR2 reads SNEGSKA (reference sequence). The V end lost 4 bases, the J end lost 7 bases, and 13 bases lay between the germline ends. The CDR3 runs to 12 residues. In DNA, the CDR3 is TGCAGTGCTACCGCGGGGACTGGGACCCAGTACTTC. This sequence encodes CSATAGTGTQYF.

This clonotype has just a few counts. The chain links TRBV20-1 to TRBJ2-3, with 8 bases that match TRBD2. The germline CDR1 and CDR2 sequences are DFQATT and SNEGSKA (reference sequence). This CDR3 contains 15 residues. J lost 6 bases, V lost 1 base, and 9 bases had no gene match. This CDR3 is CSARVVLRGADTQYF. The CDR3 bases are TGCAGTGCTAGAGTGGTTTTGCGGGGGGCGGATACGCAGTATTTT.

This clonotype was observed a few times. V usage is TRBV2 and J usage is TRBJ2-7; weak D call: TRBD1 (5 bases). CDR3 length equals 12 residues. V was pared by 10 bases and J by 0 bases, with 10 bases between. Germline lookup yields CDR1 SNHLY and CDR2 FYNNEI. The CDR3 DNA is TGTGCCACCAGGGCGGACTCCTACGAGCAGTACTTC. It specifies CATRADSYEQYF. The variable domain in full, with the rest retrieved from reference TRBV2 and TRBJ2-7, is EPEVTQTPSHQVTQMGQEVILRCVPISNHLYFYWYRQILGQKVEFLVSFYNNEISEKSEIFDDQFSVERPDGSNFTLKIRSTKLEDSAMYFCATRADSYEQYFGPGTRLTVT.

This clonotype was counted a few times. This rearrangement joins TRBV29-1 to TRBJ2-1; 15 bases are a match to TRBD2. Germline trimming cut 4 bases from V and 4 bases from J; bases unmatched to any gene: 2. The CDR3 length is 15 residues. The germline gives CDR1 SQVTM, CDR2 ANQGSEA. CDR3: CSVAGLAGGYNEQFF. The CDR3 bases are TGCAGCGTTGCCGGACTAGCGGGGGGGTACAATGAGCAGTTCTTC.

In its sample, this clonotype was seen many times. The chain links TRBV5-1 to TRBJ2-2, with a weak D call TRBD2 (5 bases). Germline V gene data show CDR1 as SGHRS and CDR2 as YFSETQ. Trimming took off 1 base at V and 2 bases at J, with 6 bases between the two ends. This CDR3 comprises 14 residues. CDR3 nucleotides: TGCGCCAGCAGCTTGAGCGGAAACACCGGGGAGCTGTTTTTT. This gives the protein CASSLSGNTGELFF.

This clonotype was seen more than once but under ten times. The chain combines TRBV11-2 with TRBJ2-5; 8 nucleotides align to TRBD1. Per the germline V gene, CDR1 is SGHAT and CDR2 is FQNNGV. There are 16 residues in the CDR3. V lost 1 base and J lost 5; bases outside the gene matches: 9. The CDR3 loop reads CASSLVGTGIGETQYF. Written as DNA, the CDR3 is TGTGCCAGCAGCTTAGTCGGGACAGGTATCGGGGAGACCCAGTACTTC.

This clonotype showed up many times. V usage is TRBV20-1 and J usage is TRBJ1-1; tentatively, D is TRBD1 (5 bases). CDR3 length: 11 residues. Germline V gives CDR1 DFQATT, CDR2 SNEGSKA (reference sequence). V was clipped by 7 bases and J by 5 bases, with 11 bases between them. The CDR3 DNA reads TGCAGTGTCCTCAGGGTAACTGAAGCTTTCTTT. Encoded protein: CSVLRVTEAFF.

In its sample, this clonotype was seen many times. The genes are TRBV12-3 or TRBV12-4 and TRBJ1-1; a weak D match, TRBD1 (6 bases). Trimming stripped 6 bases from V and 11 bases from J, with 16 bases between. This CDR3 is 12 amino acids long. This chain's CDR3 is CASRPTGSRAFF. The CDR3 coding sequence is TGTGCCAGCAGGCCTACAGGGAGTCGGGCTTTCTTT.